These 25 T cell receptor beta chains share one sample of origin, sequenced in a study of blood T cell repertoires in COVID-19. Sequencing was performed with immunoSEQ multiplex PCR; in TCRdb, only in-frame clones are kept and a portion is missing. Found here are about 330,000 clones, under 95% of them singletons; the top ten hold 15% to 20%. Material for sequencing was PBMCs or T cells enriched from blood (not recorded which). All receptors derive from a woman younger than 45 who had recovered from COVID-19.

V and J are TRBV28 and TRBJ1-6; possible D gene TRBD1, 6 bases. Between the trimmed V and J ends, which lost 6 bases and 3 bases, there was a span of 9 bases. Germline assignment: CDR1 MDHEN and CDR2 SYDVKM. The CDR3 is 14 amino acids. The CDR3 region is CASRRQDYNSPLHF. The CDR3 bases are TGTGCCAGCAGGAGACAGGACTATAATTCACCCCTCCACTTT.

The chain carries TRBV5-1 and TRBJ2-2; 15 bases map to TRBD2. In germline, CDR1 is SGHRS, CDR2 YFSETQ. The CDR3 covers 18 residues. Germline trimming cut 4 bases from V and 2 bases from J; bases unmatched to any gene: 6. The DNA for the CDR3 is TGCGCCAGCAGCCCTCCGGGACTAGCGGGGGGTAACACCGGGGAGCTGTTTTTT. This encodes CASSPPGLAGGNTGELFF.

The chain employs TRBV19 and TRBJ2-7, with 8 bases aligning to TRBD2. With 0 bases clipped from V and 0 bases from J, the junction kept 1 base outside the gene matches. The CDR3 extends over 15 amino acids. From germline, CDR1 is LNHDA and CDR2 SQIVND (reference sequence). This CDR3 reads CASSIELAVSYEQYF. As DNA, the CDR3 is TGTGCCAGTAGTATAGAACTAGCGGTCTCCTACGAGCAGTACTTC. The variable domain in full, with the rest retrieved from reference TRBV19 and TRBJ2-7, is DGGITQSPKYLFRKEGQNVTLSCEQNLNHDAMYWYRQDPGQGLRLIYYSQIVNDFQKGDIAEGYSVSREKKESFPLTVTSAQKNPTAFYLCASSIELAVSYEQYFGPGTRLTVT.

The V and J genes are TRBV7-9 and TRBJ1-1, with 7 nucleotides matching TRBD1. Germline CDR1 reads SEHNR; CDR2 reads FQNEAQ (reference sequence). The CDR3 is made up of 13 amino acids. Losses at the gene ends were 2 bases for V and 11 bases for J; bases not matched to a gene: 8. The CDR3 loop is CASSLNSQGEAFF. CDR3 DNA sequence: TGTGCCAGCAGCTTAAATTCTCAGGGGGAGGCTTTCTTT.

V is TRBV28 and J is TRBJ1-6, with D perhaps TRBD1 (5 bases). CDR1 and CDR2 from the germline V gene are MDHEN and SYDVKM. V was shortened by 2 bases and J by 3 bases, with 8 bases between the two germline ends. This CDR3 region has 15 residues. The CDR3 is CASSLRGDYNSPLHF. CDR3 DNA: TGTGCCAGCAGTTTACGGGGGGACTATAATTCACCCCTCCACTTT.

Regarding this clone: One junction end does not reproduce the germline sequence, and a read error may be involved. The chain links TRBV5-1 to TRBJ2-1, with 9 bases fitting TRBD1. Germline CDR1 reads SGHRS; CDR2 reads YFSETQ. CDR3 length: 16 residues. In DNA, the CDR3 is TGCGCCAGCAGCGTAGACCCCGGGACAGGGTACAGTGAGCAGTTCTTC. This codes for CASSVDPGTGYSEQFF. The variable domain in full, completed from reference TRBV5-1 and TRBJ2-1, reads KAGVTQTPRYLIKTRGQQVTLSCSPISGHRSVSWYQQTPGQGLQFLFEYFSETQRNKGNFPGRFSGRQFSNSRSEMNVSTLELGDSALYLCASSVDPGTGYSEQFFGPGTRLTVL.

V gene TRBV6-5 combines with J gene TRBJ1-1; D is perhaps TRBD1 (5 bases). Germline-derived CDR1 and CDR2 are MNHEY and SVGAGI. The CDR3 loop spans 15 amino acids. Trimming shortened V by 4 bases and J by 3 bases, and 15 bases separated the two germline ends. The CDR3 DNA reads as TGTGCCAGCAGTTTCTATCAGGGTGGGGACACTGAAGCTTTCTTT. Encoded protein: CASSFYQGGDTEAFF.

The V gene is TRBV7-2, the J gene TRBJ2-1, with 14 bases fitting TRBD2. CDR3 length equals 16 residues. CDR1 and CDR2 (germline): SGHTA, FQGNSA. Germline trimming cut 2 bases from V and 8 bases from J; bases unmatched to any gene: 5. The CDR3 sequence is CASSLWGTSGGDEQFF. CDR3 sequence (DNA): TGTGCCAGCAGCTTATGGGGGACTAGCGGGGGCGATGAGCAGTTCTTC.

The CDR3 bases are TGTGCCAGCAGTGAGAGGGTCCACTATGGCTACACCTTC. Translating it yields CASSERVHYGYTF. This chain links TRBV6-1 with TRBJ1-2, with D uncertain. The CDR3 is made up of 13 amino acids. V dropped 3 bases and J dropped 3 bases, with 8 bases sitting between them. From germline, CDR1 is MNHNS and CDR2 SASEGT.

The genes are TRBV3-1 (or the pseudogene TRBV3-2) and TRBJ2-5; D is unclear. This CDR3 has 13 residues. V lost 2 bases to trimming and J lost 5 bases, with 9 bases between them. The germline CDR1 and CDR2 sequences are LGHDT and YNNKEL (reference sequence). The CDR3 DNA sequence: TGTGCCAGCAGCCAACTGGTCCGGGAGACCCAGTACTTC. Protein product: CASSQLVRETQYF.

The chain recombines TRBV4-1 with TRBJ2-1; 10 positions agree with TRBD2. V gave up 4 bases and J gave up 0 bases; unmatched junction bases: 6. Germline V gene sequence: CDR1 MGHRA, CDR2 YSYEKL. The CDR3 has 17 residues. CDR3 DNA sequence: TGCGCCAGCAGCCCGGGACTAGCGAAAAGCTCCTACAATGAGCAGTTCTTC. It encodes CASSPGLAKSSYNEQFF.

This clone has only one observation. The chain carries TRBV28 and TRBJ2-7, with D maybe TRBD1 (6 bases). Germline CDR1 MDHEN, CDR2 SYDVKM. The V gene lost 7 bases and the J gene lost 5 bases, with 15 bases spanning the gap. The CDR3 has 13 residues. The CDR3 here is CASKVQGTDEQYF. The CDR3 nucleotides are TGTGCCAGCAAGGTCCAGGGGACGGACGAGCAGTACTTC.

The V call is TRBV7-8, the J call TRBJ2-7; no clear D gene. The CDR3 covers 12 residues. The germline CDR1 and CDR2 sequences are SGHVS and FQNEAQ. Trimming shortened V by 6 bases and J by 5 bases, and 11 bases separated the two germline ends. The CDR3 coding sequence is TGTGCCAGCAGTAACGGAGAAAACGAGCAGTACTTC. Residues: CASSNGENEQYF.

This clone was recorded only once. The rearrangement links TRBV18 to TRBJ1-4; D not resolved. Germline CDR1 reads KGHSH; CDR2 reads LQKENI. The CDR3 runs to 15 residues. V lost 5 bases and J lost 3, with 13 bases in between. The CDR3 bases are TGTGCCAGCTCAACCGGTCGCGGGGCTAATGAAAAACTGTTTTTT. Translated: CASSTGRGANEKLFF.

This clone was seen just once. The chain joins TRBV19 to TRBJ2-1; 8 bases are a match to TRBD2. The CDR3 loop spans 15 amino acids. Germline loops: CDR1 LNHDA, CDR2 SQIVND (reference sequence). The J segment lost 5 bases and the V segment lost 3 bases, leaving 6 bases of the junction unmatched. Here the CDR3 DNA reads TGTGCCAGTAGTATGAACGGGGGGGCCCACAATGAGCAGTTCTTC. Translating it yields CASSMNGGAHNEQFF. The full variable domain, its missing parts supplied by reference TRBV19 and TRBJ2-1, is DGGITQSPKYLFRKEGQNVTLSCEQNLNHDAMYWYRQDPGQGLRLIYYSQIVNDFQKGDIAEGYSVSREKKESFPLTVTSAQKNPTAFYLCASSMNGGAHNEQFFGPGTRLTVL.

V is TRBV13 and J is TRBJ1-1, with D possibly TRBD1 on 5 matching bases. Per germline, CDR1 PRHDT and CDR2 FYEKMQ (reference sequence). CDR3 length equals 15 residues. Trimming cost V 0 bases and J 4 bases, with 12 bases left between them. The CDR3 here is CASSLGLGPGTEAFF. The CDR3 DNA reads TGTGCCAGCAGCTTAGGCCTGGGGCCGGGCACTGAAGCTTTCTTT.

The chain employs TRBV5-1 and TRBJ2-7; D may be TRBD1 (5 bases). CDR3 length: 14 amino acids. The germline V gene has CDR1 SGHRS and CDR2 YFSETQ. The V gene lost 4 bases and the J gene lost 0 bases, with 11 bases spanning the gap. CDR3 sequence: CASSIDSLSYEQYF. The CDR3 DNA follows: TGCGCCAGCAGCATAGACAGCCTCTCCTACGAGCAGTACTTC.

The chain carries TRBV7-2 and TRBJ1-5, with 10 bases matching TRBD1. V dropped 5 bases and J dropped 7; count of bases not matched to a gene: 5. Germline V gene sequence: CDR1 SGHTA, CDR2 FQGNSA. CDR3 length: 14 residues. This CDR3 is CASSPGQGGQPQHF. DNA of the CDR3: TGTGCCAGCAGCCCAGGACAGGGGGGACAGCCCCAGCATTTT.

V and J are TRBV2 and TRBJ2-7; D possibly corresponds to TRBD1 (5 bases). This CDR3 is built from 14 residues. The ends were cut back, 3 bases at V and 1 base at J, with 10 bases in the middle. Germline V gene sequence: CDR1 SNHLY, CDR2 FYNNEI. CDR3 DNA: TGTGCCAGCAGTGATTCGCAGGGATCCTACGAGCAGTACTTC. Protein sequence: CASSDSQGSYEQYF.

The chain joins TRBV27 to TRBJ1-1; 8 nucleotides align to TRBD1. The CDR3 consists of 12 residues. Trimming removed 5 bases from V and 13 bases from J; junction bases left unmatched: 9. CDR1 is MNHEY and CDR2 is SMNVEV in the germline V gene (reference sequence). The CDR3 protein is CASSQNRGSFFF. The CDR3 nucleotides read TGTGCCAGCAGTCAGAACAGGGGGTCGTTTTTCTTT.

Turning to this clone: The sample carries other DNA sequences with the same CDR3. The rearrangement joins TRBV19 to TRBJ2-1; 11 bases are shared with TRBD2. Germline V CDR1 and CDR2: LNHDA, SQIVND (reference sequence). The CDR3 is made up of 15 amino acids. The V and J ends lost 5 bases and 3 bases, in that order; junction bases with no gene match: 3. As DNA, the CDR3 is TGTGCCAGTAGTCCAGGGACTAGCGGCTACAATGAGCAGTTCTTC. This gives the protein CASSPGTSGYNEQFF.

The chain joins TRBV7-9 to TRBJ2-7; a weak D match, TRBD2 (5 bases). The CDR3 consists of 12 residues. Germline V gene lookup returns CDR1 SEHNR and CDR2 FQNEAQ (reference sequence). Trimming took 8 bases from V and 1 from J, leaving 9 bases between them. The CDR3 protein is CASGLESYEQYF. In DNA, the CDR3 is TGTGCCAGCGGACTCGAATCCTACGAGCAGTACTTC.

The V call is TRBV3-1 (or the pseudogene TRBV3-2), the J call TRBJ1-2; a weak D match, TRBD1 (5 bases). The V end lost 1 base, the J end lost 1 base, and 13 bases lay between the germline ends. CDR3 size: 16 residues. Germline V gives CDR1 LGHDT, CDR2 YNNKEL (reference sequence). CDR3 amino acids: CASSQVPSRGNYGYTF. DNA of the CDR3: TGTGCCAGCAGCCAAGTTCCCAGTAGGGGTAACTATGGCTACACCTTC.

This clone was recorded once. The CDR3 DNA sequence: TGTGCCAGCAGCGGGGACAGGGCCAGCTACGAGCAGTACTTC. Amino acid sequence: CASSGDRASYEQYF. The chain joins TRBV6-5 to TRBJ2-7; the match to TRBD1 covers 9 bases. This CDR3 spans 14 amino acids. Trimming took 6 bases from V and 3 from J; bases not matched to a gene: 6. From germline, CDR1 is MNHEY and CDR2 SVGAGI.

The chain recombines TRBV16 with TRBJ1-2; D remains unclear. Germline V gene lookup returns CDR1 KGHSY and CDR2 FQNENV. V lost 0 bases to trimming and J lost 8 bases, with 10 bases between them. The CDR3 has 13 amino acids. The CDR3 DNA follows: TGTGCCAGCAGCCAATCCTCCGGGTTAGGCTACACCTTC. Residues: CASSQSSGLGYTF.